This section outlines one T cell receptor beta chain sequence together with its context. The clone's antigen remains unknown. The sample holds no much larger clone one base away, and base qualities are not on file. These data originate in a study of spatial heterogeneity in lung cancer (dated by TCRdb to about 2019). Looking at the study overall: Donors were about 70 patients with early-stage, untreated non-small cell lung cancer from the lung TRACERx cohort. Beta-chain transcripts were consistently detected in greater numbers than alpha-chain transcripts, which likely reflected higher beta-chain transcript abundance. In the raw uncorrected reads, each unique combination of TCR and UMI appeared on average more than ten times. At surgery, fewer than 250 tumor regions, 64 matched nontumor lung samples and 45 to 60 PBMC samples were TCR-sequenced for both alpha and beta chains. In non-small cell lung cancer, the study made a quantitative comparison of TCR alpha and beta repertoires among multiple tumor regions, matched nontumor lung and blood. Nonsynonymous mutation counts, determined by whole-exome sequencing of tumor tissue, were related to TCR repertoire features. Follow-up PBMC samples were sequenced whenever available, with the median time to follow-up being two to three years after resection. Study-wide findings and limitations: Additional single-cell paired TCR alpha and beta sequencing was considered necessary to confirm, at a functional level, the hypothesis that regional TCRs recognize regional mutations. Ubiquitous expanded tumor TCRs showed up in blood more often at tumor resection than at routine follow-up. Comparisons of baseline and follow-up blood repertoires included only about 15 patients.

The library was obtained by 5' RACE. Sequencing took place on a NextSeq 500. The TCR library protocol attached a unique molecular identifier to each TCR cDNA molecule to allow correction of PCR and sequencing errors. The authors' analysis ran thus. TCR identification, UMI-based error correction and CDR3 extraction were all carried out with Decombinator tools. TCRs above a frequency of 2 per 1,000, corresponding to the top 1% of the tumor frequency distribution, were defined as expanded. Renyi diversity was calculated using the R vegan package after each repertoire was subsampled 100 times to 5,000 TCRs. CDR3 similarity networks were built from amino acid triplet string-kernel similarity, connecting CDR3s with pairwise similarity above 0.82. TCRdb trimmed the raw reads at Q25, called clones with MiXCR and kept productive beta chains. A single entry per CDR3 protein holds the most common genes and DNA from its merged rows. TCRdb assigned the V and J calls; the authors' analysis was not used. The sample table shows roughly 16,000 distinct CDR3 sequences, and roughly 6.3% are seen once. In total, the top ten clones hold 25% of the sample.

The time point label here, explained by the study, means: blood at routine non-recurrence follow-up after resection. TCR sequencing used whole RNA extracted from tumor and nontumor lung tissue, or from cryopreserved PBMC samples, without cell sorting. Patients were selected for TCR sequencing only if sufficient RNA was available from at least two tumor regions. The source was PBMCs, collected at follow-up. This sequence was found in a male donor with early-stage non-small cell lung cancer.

CDR3 protein: CASTYGWRTGAKKSYEQYF. The DNA sequence follows: TGTGCCAGCACCTACGGCTGGCGGACAGGGGCCAAAAAAAGCTACGAGCAGTACTTC. The rearranged chain carries TRBV6-5 and TRBJ2-7, with 9 bases aligning to TRBD1. Trimming takes 7 bases off V and 3 bases off J; junction bases not matched to a gene: 22. Its CDR3 holds 19 amino acids, cysteine through phenylalanine. Only CDR3 DNA is held: 57 bases, read in frame from base 1. The germline V gene provides CDR1 MNHEY and CDR2 SVGAGI.